A single sample is the source of the 32 T cell receptor beta chains below, sequenced in a study of cytomegalovirus exposure and HLA in healthy donors. It was with 60 Vbeta and 13 Jbeta primers that the PCR ran. The data were produced by immunoSEQ multiplex PCR, yet TCRdb's version contains in-frame clones alone and is incomplete. The data show 150,000 to 180,000 clones, with around 80% seen just once and around 4.1% held by the top ten. The sequenced sample was PBMCs. The source is a woman aged 40 to 50 in good health and CMV-seronegative.

This rearrangement joins TRBV6-6 to TRBJ1-6; a weak D match, TRBD1 (5 bases). CDR3 length equals 14 residues. Germline V CDR1 and CDR2: MNHNY, SVGAGI (reference sequence). V was cut by 2 bases and J by 10 bases, with 12 bases left in between. CDR3 bases: TGTGCCAGCAGTTACAAGGGGCTAAAATCACCCCTCCACTTT. Translation: CASSYKGLKSPLHF.

This chain joins TRBV29-1 and TRBJ1-3; D gene ambiguous. This CDR3 spans 13 amino acids. Trimming shortened V by 4 bases and J by 3 bases, and 10 bases separated the two germline ends. Germline CDR1 SQVTM, CDR2 ANQGSEA. DNA of the CDR3: TGCAGCGTTGGATGGCTCGATGGAAACACCATATATTTT. It yields the protein CSVGWLDGNTIYF.

The chain links TRBV6-5 to TRBJ2-3; 7 nucleotides line up with TRBD2. V was clipped by 4 bases and J by 3 bases; unmatched bases: 4. The CDR3 covers 14 residues. The germline gives CDR1 MNHEY, CDR2 SVGAGI. The CDR3 is CASSSSGSTDTQYF. CDR3 bases: TGTGCCAGCAGTTCTAGCGGAAGTACAGATACGCAGTATTTT.

The rearrangement joins TRBV5-1 to TRBJ1-4, with TRBD1 as a possible D gene (5 bases). CDR3 length equals 14 residues. Germline CDR1 and CDR2: SGHRS and YFSETQ. The V end lost 7 bases, the J end lost 8 bases, and 18 bases lay between the germline ends. The CDR3 DNA follows: TGCGCCAGCCACCCGGGGGGACGGGCGGAAAAACTGTTTTTT. Translating it yields CASHPGGRAEKLFF.

This chain connects TRBV28 to TRBJ2-7; TRBD2 agrees at 10 bases. CDR3 length: 14 residues. Unmatched junction bases numbered 6, after V lost 6 bases and J lost 4 bases. Germline-derived CDR1 and CDR2 are MDHEN and SYDVKM. CDR3 amino acids: CASSPPSGSYEQYF. DNA of the CDR3: TGTGCCAGCAGCCCTCCTAGCGGGAGTTACGAGCAGTACTTC.

This rearrangement joins TRBV5-1 to TRBJ2-7, with D tentatively TRBD2 (6 bases). The V end was cut by 0 bases, the J end by 1 base, with 11 bases between. This CDR3 is 15 amino acids long. Germline V gene lookup returns CDR1 SGHRS and CDR2 YFSETQ. This CDR3 is CASSLVGRSSYEQYF. CDR3 nucleotides: TGCGCCAGCAGCTTGGTAGGGAGGAGTTCCTACGAGCAGTACTTC.

The table lists this clone with a few counts. At one end, the junction sequence differs from germline, possibly due to a read error. The chain couples TRBV7-7 to TRBJ2-5; perhaps TRBD2 as D (6 bases). CDR3 length: 13 amino acids. Looked up from germline, CDR1 is SSHAT and CDR2 is FNYEAQ (reference sequence). The CDR3 here is CASSLREQETQYF. In DNA, the CDR3 is TGTGCTAGCAGCTTACGGGAGCAAGAGACCCAGTACTTC.

V gene TRBV6-5 combines with J gene TRBJ1-2, with 7 positions matching TRBD1. The V segment lost 2 bases and the J segment 8 bases; nucleotides outside the gene matches: 5. This CDR3 spans 13 amino acids. Per germline, CDR1 MNHEY and CDR2 SVGAGI. CDR3 residues: CASSYTGEVGYTF. CDR3 DNA sequence: TGTGCCAGCAGTTACACAGGGGAGGTCGGCTACACCTTC.

The V call is TRBV19, the J call TRBJ1-1; D might be TRBD1 (5 bases). Trimming shortened V by 3 bases and J by 4 bases, and 15 bases separated the two germline ends. CDR1 is LNHDA and CDR2 is SQIVND in the germline V gene (reference sequence). The CDR3 contains 15 residues. The CDR3 DNA is TGTGCCAGTAGTATTAGAGGGGACTCAGCCACTGAAGCTTTCTTT. Translation: CASSIRGDSATEAFF.

J is TRBJ1-2 and V is TRBV10-3; possible D gene TRBD1, 6 bases. Trimming took off 3 bases at V and 4 bases at J, with 15 bases between the two ends. This CDR3 contains 15 residues. Per the germline V gene, CDR1 is ENHRY and CDR2 is SYGVKD. For the CDR3, the DNA is TGTGCCATCAGTGAAAGTTTAGGGGGGGGCTATGGCTACACCTTC. Amino acid sequence: CAISESLGGGYGYTF.

The count of this clone is one. This rearrangement joins TRBV30 to TRBJ2-3, with TRBD1 matching 7 bases. Germline assignment: CDR1 GTSNPN and CDR2 SVGIG (reference sequence). V dropped 4 bases and J dropped 2; count of bases not matched to a gene: 9. The length of the CDR3 is 15 residues. CDR3 nucleotide sequence: TGTGCCTGGACCCCATCGGGACAGTACACAGATACGCAGTATTTT. Residues: CAWTPSGQYTDTQYF.

The J gene is TRBJ2-7, the V gene TRBV28, with 9 positions matching TRBD2. The CDR3 is 17 residues long. CDR1 and CDR2 from the germline V gene are MDHEN and SYDVKM. The V and J ends lost 7 bases and 7 bases, in that order; junction bases with no gene match: 20. The CDR3 region is CASTSASGKPIIVEQYF. CDR3 DNA: TGTGCCAGCACTAGCGCTAGCGGGAAACCAATCATAGTTGAGCAGTACTTC.

The V and J genes are TRBV6-4 and TRBJ1-2, with 7 bases identical to TRBD1. The V segment lost 0 bases and the J segment 3 bases; nucleotides outside the gene matches: 4. Germline V gene lookup returns CDR1 MRHNA and CDR2 SNTAGT. The CDR3 covers 15 residues. CDR3 loop: CASSDSRGGYYGYTF. For the CDR3, the DNA is TGTGCCAGCAGTGACTCAAGAGGGGGCTACTATGGCTACACCTTC.

The J gene is TRBJ2-3, the V gene TRBV7-2; 8 nucleotides align to TRBD2. The CDR3 length is 15 residues. Trimming cost V 5 bases and J 5 bases; bases outside gene matches: 9. Germline values: CDR1 SGHTA, CDR2 FQGNSA. DNA for the CDR3: TGTGCCAGCAGCGTCACGGGGGGGCGGGGAGATACGCAGTATTTT. The encoded protein is CASSVTGGRGDTQYF.

The CDR3 loop is CASSVPGLAVASTDTQYF. The CDR3 region has the DNA TGTGCCAGCAGCGTCCCGGGACTAGCGGTTGCTAGCACAGATACGCAGTATTTT. V usage is TRBV9 and J usage is TRBJ2-3, with TRBD2 matching over 11 bases. Trimming at V came to 2 bases and at J to 0 bases, leaving 8 bases not matched to a gene. This CDR3 region has 18 residues. CDR1 SGDLS and CDR2 YYNGEE come from the germline V gene. Drawing the rest from reference TRBV9 and TRBJ2-3, the complete variable domain is DSGVTQTPKHLITATGQRVTLRCSPRSGDLSVYWYQQSLDQGLQFLIQYYNGEERAKGNILERFSAQQFPDLHSELNLSSLELGDSALYFCASSVPGLAVASTDTQYFGPGTRLTVL.

The chain couples TRBV6-1 to TRBJ2-3; 15 bases align to TRBD2. The CDR3 extends over 16 amino acids. The junction had 6 bases not matched to a gene; V was cut back by 4 bases and J by 7 bases. CDR1 and CDR2 (germline): MNHNS, SASEGT. The CDR3 here is CASSGTSGGERNTQYF. CDR3 bases: TGTGCCAGCAGTGGGACTAGCGGGGGGGAGCGGAATACGCAGTATTTT.

The chain employs TRBV5-4 and TRBJ2-2, with TRBD2 identical over 13 bases. V dropped 4 bases and J dropped 4; count of bases not matched to a gene: 7. From germline, CDR1 is SGHNT and CDR2 YYREEE (reference sequence). The CDR3 covers 17 residues. CDR3 in amino acids: CASSPGTSGVITGELFF. The DNA of the CDR3 is TGTGCCAGCAGCCCTGGGACTAGCGGGGTGATCACCGGGGAGCTGTTTTTT.

The chain uses TRBV6-6 and TRBJ2-3; D remains ambiguous. The CDR3 runs 11 residues. V lost 6 bases and J 6 bases, leaving 7 bases between the germline ends. Germline V gives CDR1 MNHNY, CDR2 SVGAGI (reference sequence). CDR3 coding DNA: TGTGCCAGCAGCCATTCCGATACGCAGTATTTT. Translation gives CASSHSDTQYF.

This chain links TRBV6-6 with TRBJ2-2; D unresolved. The CDR3 consists of 13 residues. Looked up from germline, CDR1 is MNHNY and CDR2 is SVGAGI (reference sequence). V lost 4 bases and J 3 bases, leaving 6 bases between the germline ends. CDR3 residues: CASSFPDTGELFF. In nucleotides, the CDR3 is TGTGCCAGCAGTTTCCCTGACACCGGGGAGCTGTTTTTT.

The chain links TRBV5-6 to TRBJ2-7; D is ambiguous. The V end lost 1 base, the J end lost 2 bases, and 4 bases lay between the germline ends. The CDR3 consists of 12 residues. The germline CDR1 and CDR2 sequences are SGHDT and YYEEEE. The CDR3 nucleotides read TGTGCCAGCAGCTTGAATACCTACGAGCAGTACTTC. Protein sequence: CASSLNTYEQYF.

The genes are TRBV19 and TRBJ2-5; D remains ambiguous. From germline, CDR1 is LNHDA and CDR2 SQIVND (reference sequence). The CDR3 is 14 residues long. Between the trimmed V and J ends, which lost 3 bases and 9 bases, there was a span of 17 bases. CDR3 loop: CASSIVGSTGAQYF. CDR3 in DNA: TGTGCCAGTAGTATCGTCGGGTCGACCGGCGCCCAGTACTTC. Full variable domain (rest looked up from reference TRBV19 and TRBJ2-5): DGGITQSPKYLFRKEGQNVTLSCEQNLNHDAMYWYRQDPGQGLRLIYYSQIVNDFQKGDIAEGYSVSREKKESFPLTVTSAQKNPTAFYLCASSIVGSTGAQYFGPGTRLLVL.

The rearrangement uses TRBV6-5 and TRBJ1-6, with 7 positions matching TRBD1. V was clipped by 0 bases and J by 9 bases; unmatched bases: 8. The germline CDR1 and CDR2 sequences are MNHEY and SVGAGI. CDR3 length: 16 amino acids. The CDR3 nucleotides read TGTGCCAGCAGTTACTCGAGTACAGGGGACGGTTCACCCCTCCACTTT. This gives the protein CASSYSSTGDGSPLHF.

The chain is built from TRBV28 and TRBJ1-4; D not resolved. CDR1 and CDR2 (germline): MDHEN, SYDVKM. The CDR3 has 14 residues. The V gene lost 5 bases and the J gene lost 2 bases, with 9 bases spanning the gap. The CDR3 here is CASSPGLTNEKLFF. The CDR3 DNA reads as TGTGCCAGCAGTCCAGGCCTCACTAATGAAAAACTGTTTTTT.

The chain combines TRBV4-1 with TRBJ1-2; no clear D. The germline V and J ends were trimmed by 1 base and 2 bases, with 11 bases remaining between them. Germline-derived CDR1 and CDR2 are MGHRA and YSYEKL. This CDR3 comprises 15 residues. The CDR3 sequence: CASSQGTDANYGYTF. The CDR3 nucleotides read TGCGCCAGCAGCCAAGGAACAGACGCGAACTATGGCTACACCTTC.

The V and J genes are TRBV28 and TRBJ1-1, with TRBD1 identical over 11 bases. The CDR3 has 13 amino acids. CDR1 MDHEN and CDR2 SYDVKM come from the germline V gene. Trimming at V came to 6 bases and at J to 5 bases, leaving 2 bases not matched to a gene. CDR3 protein: CASRGQGDTEAFF. CDR3 sequence (DNA): TGTGCCAGCAGGGGACAGGGGGATACTGAAGCTTTCTTT.

This rearrangement joins TRBV6-5 to TRBJ1-2, with TRBD1 identical over 9 bases. The CDR3 loop spans 15 amino acids. Germline CDR1 reads MNHEY; CDR2 reads SVGAGI. V shed 1 base and J 5 bases; nucleotides not matched to a gene: 5. The CDR3 DNA follows: TGTGCCAGCAGTTACTGGGGACAGGGAGAATATGGCTACACCTTC. As protein: CASSYWGQGEYGYTF.

The gene calls are TRBV14 and TRBJ2-5; D may be TRBD2 (5 bases). V was clipped by 4 bases and J by 5 bases, with 20 bases between them. This CDR3 is 16 amino acids long. CDR1 and CDR2 (germline): SGHDN, FVKESK. The CDR3 sequence is CASSPGGSGRSETQYF. The CDR3 bases are TGTGCCAGCAGCCCCGGAGGAAGTGGGCGATCGGAGACCCAGTACTTC.

The chain couples TRBV7-2 to TRBJ1-2; TRBD1 might be the D (6 bases). The germline V and J ends were trimmed by 5 bases and 0 bases, with 10 bases remaining between them. Per the germline V gene, CDR1 is SGHTA and CDR2 is FQGNSA. The CDR3 is 14 amino acids. Written as DNA, the CDR3 is TGTGCCAGCAGCGAGGACAGAGCTAACTATGGCTACACCTTC. As protein: CASSEDRANYGYTF.

Of note for this clone: The missing conserved phenylalanine or tryptophan at the end of this CDR3 makes a read error likely. V is TRBV6-5 and J is TRBJ2-3; tentatively, D is TRBD2 (6 bases). Germline V gene lookup returns CDR1 MNHEY and CDR2 SVGAGI. The CDR3 has 15 amino acids. The V and J ends lost 2 bases and 3 bases respectively, with 12 bases between them. This CDR3 reads CASSYDEGGTDTQYV. The DNA of the CDR3 is TGTGCCAGCAGTTACGACGAGGGAGGAACAGATACGCAGTATGTT.

V gene TRBV29-1 combines with J gene TRBJ1-1; unclear D gene. Per the germline V gene, CDR1 is SQVTM and CDR2 is ANQGSEA. CDR3 length: 14 residues. Trimming removed 0 bases at V and 5 bases at J, with 13 bases between. CDR3 loop: CSVEDTTRSTEAFF. CDR3 DNA: TGCAGCGTTGAAGATACCACGCGTTCGACTGAAGCTTTCTTT.

This clone has just one count. The chain employs TRBV7-6 and TRBJ1-6; TRBD1 matches 10 bases. V was pared by 5 bases and J by 7 bases, with 5 bases of the junction left unmatched. The CDR3 has 15 amino acids. CDR1 SGHVS and CDR2 FNYEAQ come from the germline V gene. CDR3 residues: CASSPETGGNSPLHF. The DNA of the CDR3 is TGTGCCAGCAGCCCAGAGACAGGGGGCAATTCACCCCTCCACTTT.

The gene calls are TRBV11-3 and TRBJ2-3, with TRBD2 matching 12 bases. The CDR3 spans 18 residues. V lost 1 base and J lost 4; bases outside the gene matches: 9. Germline lookup yields CDR1 SGHNT and CDR2 YENEEA. This chain's CDR3 is CASSLGTSGTLYPDTQYF. The CDR3 bases are TGTGCCAGCAGCTTAGGGACTAGCGGGACTTTGTATCCAGATACGCAGTATTTT. Full variable domain (remainder filled in from reference TRBV11-3 and TRBJ2-3): EAGVVQSPRYKIIEKKQPVAFWCNPISGHNTLYWYLQNLGQGPELLIRYENEEAVDDSQLPKDRFSAERLKGVDSTLKIQPAELGDSAVYLCASSLGTSGTLYPDTQYFGPGTRLTVL.